This T cell receptor beta chain stems from a study of Ad26.COV2.S vaccination and SARS-CoV-2 variants. Study information: Ad26.COV2.S given intramuscularly, once or twice 56 days apart.

V lost 7 bases and J 1 base, leaving 10 bases between the germline ends. The CDR3 runs 13 residues. The treatment is: roughly 20 received Ad26.COV2.S at low or high dose, single or two shots; several received placebo; per-sample allocation not given. Sample collection was performed on day 63 after the first vaccine or placebo injection. Study-level points and caveats: Measurements of TCR breadth and depth may have given underestimates of the total T cell responses.

In the case of this clone: The antigen remains unidentified.

Here immunoSEQ multiplex PCR was the method, and the copy in TCRdb shows in-frame clones only, minus some. Of about 680,000 clones listed, around 89% are singletons. The sequence was obtained from a person aged 18-65 years who received the Ad26.COV2.S COVID-19 vaccine or a placebo. Specimen: peripheral blood, collected in a trial of Ad26.COV2.S vaccine versus placebo. The chain has TRBV12-3 or TRBV12-4 and TRBJ1-1; no definite D call. The CDR3 DNA reads TGTGCCAGCACTCTTCAGACGAACACTGAAGCTTTCTTT. Its translation is CASTLQTNTEAFF.